The rows below give T cell receptor beta chains drawn from one sample of a study of metastatic and nonmetastatic thyroid tumors. TCRdb reanalyzed the PCR reads via MiXCR. This table holds roughly 81,000 clones, about 9.1% found once. The material sequenced was blood. These receptors all stem from a female donor with papillary thyroid cancer or a benign thyroid nodule (not recorded which). Some clones in this sample may be carry-over from other donors' samples. Each CDR3 is given with its conserved first and last residue. A D gene is named only where the DNA matches it firmly. A clone size is listed for some rows: how often the clone was seen (once, few, many), or a class if it is expanded.

J	V	D	size	DNA	CDR3
TRBJ1-6	TRBV20-1	TRBD1	many	TGCAGTGCTAGAGCGCAGGGGGAAAATTCACCCCTCCACTTT	CSARAQGENSPLHF
TRBJ2-1	TRBV7-3	TRBD2	many	TGTGCCAGCAGCTTACTCCCTAGCGGGGGAAACAATGAGCAGTTCTTC	CASSLLPSGGNNEQFF
TRBJ2-5	TRBV4-2	TRBD1	many	TGTGCCAGCAGCCAGCCAGACAGGGACCAAGAGACCCAGTACTTC	CASSQPDRDQETQYF
TRBJ1-2	TRBV6-6	NA	NA	TGTGCCAGCAGTTACTTTGGGGGTAACTATGGCTACACCTTC	CASSYFGGNYGYTF
TRBJ2-3	TRBV20-1	NA	NA	TGCAGTGCTAGAATAGTTGATACGCAGTATTTT	CSARIVDTQYF
TRBJ2-7	TRBV4-2	TRBD2	many	TGTGCCAGCAGCCAAGATTGGGCTAGCGGCGTGTACGAGCAGTACTTC	CASSQDWASGVYEQYF
TRBJ2-7	TRBV2	NA	many	TGTGCCAGCAGTGAGCAGACCTACGAGCAGTACTTC	CASSEQTYEQYF
TRBJ2-2	TRBV7-9	NA	NA	TGTGCCAGCAGCTCAGGACAGAACACCGGGGAGCTGTTTTTT	CASSSGQNTGELFF
TRBJ1-6	TRBV11-2	NA	many	TGTGCCAGCACCCACGACAGTTCCGGTTCACCCCTCCACTTT	CASTHDSSGSPLHF
TRBJ2-3	TRBV7-3	TRBD1	many	TGTGCCAGCAGCCCCGGACAGGGGTCGGATACGCAGTATTTT	CASSPGQGSDTQYF
TRBJ2-2	TRBV6-4	TRBD2	many	TGTGCCAGCAGTGACCATGGGACTCCGGGGGGAGACACCGGGGAGCTGTTTTTT	CASSDHGTPGGDTGELFF
TRBJ1-5	TRBV6-1	TRBD1	many	TGTGCCAGCAGTACAGGGGGAAATCAGCCCCAGCATTTT	CASSTGGNQPQHF
TRBJ1-5	TRBV10-2	NA	many	TGCGCCAGGGGGCAGGGCAATCAGCCCCAGCATTTT	CARGQGNQPQHF
TRBJ1-2	TRBV6-1	TRBD1	NA	TGTGCCAGCAGTGAACAGGGGGCTCCATCTATGGGGGGCTACACCTTC	CASSEQGAPSMGGYTF
TRBJ1-4	TRBV28	NA	many	TGTGCCAGCAGTTTCCGAGGCGAAAAACTGTTTTTT	CASSFRGEKLFF
TRBJ1-1	TRBV18	TRBD1	many	TGTGCCAGCTCACCGGGACAGGGTCCCCGGAACACTGAAGCTTTCTTT	CASSPGQGPRNTEAFF
TRBJ1-2	TRBV20-1	NA	NA	TGCAGTGCTAGAGTGGACGGAACGGTAGAAGGCTACACCTTC	CSARVDGTVEGYTF
TRBJ2-1	TRBV7-7	NA	NA	TGTGCCAGCAGCTTAGGGACAGTCTCCAATGAGCAGTTCTTC	CASSLGTVSNEQFF
TRBJ2-7	TRBV7-2	NA	many	TGTGCCAGCGGAAACGGCGAGCAGTACTTC	CASGNGEQYF
TRBJ2-3	TRBV20-1	TRBD2	many	TGCAGTGCTAGAGCGGAGCGGGGGGGTGCTGCAGATACGCAGTATTTT	CSARAERGGAADTQYF